Each of the 25 T cell receptor beta chains below was sequenced from the same sample in a study of cytomegalovirus exposure and HLA in healthy donors listed by TCRdb under 2017. Libraries were prepared through the immunoSEQ multiplex PCR assay. A mixture of 60 forward primers for TCR Vbeta segments and 13 reverse primers for TCR Jbeta segments was used in the multiplex PCR. As stored in TCRdb, this immuneACCESS dataset retains in-frame rearrangements with V and J assigned. A fraction of the clones does not appear; measured against another copy, unresolved V genes explain less than half of the discrepancy, and the remainder lacks a known reason. Within this sample are approximately 90,000 clones, with 75% to 85% of them counted one time only. The ten largest make up 4.9% of the sample. The sample taken for sequencing was PBMCs. Receptors originate from a woman aged 40 to 50 in good health and CMV-seronegative.

The rearrangement joins TRBV5-1 to TRBJ2-5; 7 bases match TRBD1. This CDR3 region has 14 residues. V gave up 4 bases and J gave up 1 base; unmatched junction bases: 4. In germline, CDR1 is SGHRS, CDR2 YFSETQ. CDR3 in DNA: TGCGCCAGCAGCCCCGGACAGGTCCAAGAGACCCAGTACTTC. This translates into CASSPGQVQETQYF. The whole variable domain, remainder taken from reference TRBV5-1 and TRBJ2-5, is KAGVTQTPRYLIKTRGQQVTLSCSPISGHRSVSWYQQTPGQGLQFLFEYFSETQRNKGNFPGRFSGRQFSNSRSEMNVSTLELGDSALYLCASSPGQVQETQYFGPGTRLLVL.

This chain uses TRBV19 with TRBJ1-6; D uncertain. This CDR3 is built from 14 residues. Germline CDR1 LNHDA, CDR2 SQIVND (reference sequence). Deletions cut 7 bases from V and 0 bases from J, with 7 bases between. DNA of the CDR3: TGTGCCAGTACACAGAGCTCCTATAATTCACCCCTCCACTTT. Its translation is CASTQSSYNSPLHF. Full variable domain (outside the CDR3, taken from reference TRBV19 and TRBJ1-6): DGGITQSPKYLFRKEGQNVTLSCEQNLNHDAMYWYRQDPGQGLRLIYYSQIVNDFQKGDIAEGYSVSREKKESFPLTVTSAQKNPTAFYLCASTQSSYNSPLHFGNGTRLTVT.

This chain joins TRBV14 and TRBJ1-2, with 7 positions matching TRBD1. Germline V gene sequence: CDR1 SGHDN, CDR2 FVKESK. Trimming took 4 bases from V and 7 from J; bases not matched to a gene: 15. The CDR3 loop spans 16 amino acids. CDR3 DNA sequence: TGTGCCAGCAGCCTCAGACGGGACAGCCTCCGGGGTGGCTACACCTTC. Translated: CASSLRRDSLRGGYTF. The whole variable domain, remainder taken from reference TRBV14 and TRBJ1-2, is EAGVTQFPSHSVIEKGQTVTLRCDPISGHDNLYWYRRVMGKEIKFLLHFVKESKQDESGMPNNRFLAERTGGTYSTLKVQPAELEDSGVYFCASSLRRDSLRGGYTFGSGTRLTVV.

The sample holds one count of this clone. The V gene is TRBV14, the J gene TRBJ2-5, with 7 bases identical to TRBD1. The CDR3 totals 16 residues. V was clipped by 5 bases and J by 5 bases; unmatched bases: 14. CDR1 is SGHDN and CDR2 is FVKESK in the germline V gene. The CDR3 DNA follows: TGTGCCAGCAGCGGACCTGGGACAGTAAGTTGGGAGACCCAGTACTTC. This encodes CASSGPGTVSWETQYF.

The chain is built from TRBV30 and TRBJ1-4, with a possible D match to TRBD1 (6 bases). The CDR3 has 14 amino acids. CDR1 and CDR2 (germline): GTSNPN, SVGIG (reference sequence). The germline V and J ends were trimmed by 2 bases and 8 bases, with 15 bases remaining between them. The CDR3 region has the DNA TGTGCCTGGAGTAGGCGGGGGGCCGGGGAAAAACTGTTTTTT. Translation: CAWSRRGAGEKLFF.

This clone was recorded only once. The genes are TRBV7-9 and TRBJ2-7; 8 bases map to TRBD1. The germline V gene has CDR1 SEHNR and CDR2 FQNEAQ (reference sequence). The CDR3 spans 13 residues. V trimming: 5 bases; J trimming: 6 bases; junction bases outside the gene matches: 6. The CDR3 nucleotides read TGTGCCAGCAGCACCGACAGGGGAGGCGAGCAGTACTTC. This gives the protein CASSTDRGGEQYF.

V and J are TRBV5-4 and TRBJ2-1; 8 positions match TRBD1. This CDR3 spans 15 amino acids. Per germline, CDR1 SGHNT and CDR2 YYREEE (reference sequence). J was trimmed by 6 bases and V by 4 bases; bases with no gene match: 9. CDR3 protein: CASSPGQGWGNEQFF. The CDR3 DNA follows: TGTGCCAGCAGCCCAGGACAGGGATGGGGCAATGAGCAGTTCTTC.

The chain is built from TRBV11-2 and TRBJ2-5, with D unclear. The CDR3 has 15 residues. Trimming took off 2 bases at V and 5 bases at J, with 15 bases between the two ends. Germline CDR1 and CDR2: SGHAT and FQNNGV. CDR3 sequence (DNA): TGTGCCAGCAGCTTATTAGTCGGTCCCGGGGAGACCCAGTACTTC. Amino acids: CASSLLVGPGETQYF. The full variable domain, in which reference TRBV11-2 and TRBJ2-5 provide the parts outside the CDR3, is EAGVAQSPRYKIIEKRQSVAFWCNPISGHATLYWYQQILGQGPKLLIQFQNNGVVDDSQLPKDRFSAERLKGVDSTLKIQPAKLEDSAVYLCASSLLVGPGETQYFGPGTRLLVL.

V is TRBV5-1 and J is TRBJ2-2; 8 nucleotides agree with TRBD2. This CDR3 is 16 amino acids long. Unmatched junction bases numbered 5, after V lost 0 bases and J lost 4 bases. CDR1 and CDR2 (germline): SGHRS, YFSETQ. The CDR3 DNA is TGCGCCAGCAGCTTGGCACTAGCGGACACCACCGGGGAGCTGTTTTTT. This encodes CASSLALADTTGELFF.

The rearrangement joins TRBV2 to TRBJ1-2; D possibly corresponds to TRBD1 (6 bases). The germline CDR1 and CDR2 sequences are SNHLY and FYNNEI. V gave up 5 bases and J gave up 6 bases, with 13 bases separating them. The CDR3 is 13 amino acids. CDR3: CASSYTGSNGYTF. The CDR3 bases are TGTGCCAGCAGTTATACAGGGTCGAATGGCTACACCTTC.

CDR3 sequence (DNA): TGCAGCGTTGAAGGGGGGCAGCCTTATTACACCTTC. It codes for CSVEGGQPYYTF. This chain uses TRBV29-1 with TRBJ1-2; perhaps TRBD1 as D (6 bases). V was clipped by 1 base and J by 11 bases, with 14 bases between them. CDR3 length: 12 amino acids. Germline V gene lookup returns CDR1 SQVTM and CDR2 ANQGSEA.

The chain is built from TRBV6-5 and TRBJ2-3; 7 nucleotides line up with TRBD2. Germline CDR1 and CDR2: MNHEY and SVGAGI. Trimming cost V 0 bases and J 1 base; bases outside gene matches: 4. CDR3 size: 16 residues. This chain's CDR3 is CASSYSSGIRTDTQYF. In DNA form, the CDR3 reads TGTGCCAGCAGTTACTCAAGCGGGATACGCACAGATACGCAGTATTTT.

About this clone: The conserved final phenylalanine or tryptophan is absent from the CDR3, which likely points to a read error. The chain carries TRBV30 and TRBJ2-3, with TRBD2 identical over 9 bases. The length of the CDR3 is 17 residues. Germline trimming cut 1 base from V and 3 bases from J; bases unmatched to any gene: 11. The V gene's germline CDR1 is GTSNPN and CDR2 SVGIG (reference sequence). CDR3 loop: CAWSGGKRGAGTDTQYV. Written as DNA, the CDR3 is TGTGCCTGGAGTGGAGGAAAGCGGGGGGCCGGTACAGATACGCAGTATGTT.

The chain carries TRBV7-3 and TRBJ1-6, with 7 bases aligning to TRBD1. In germline, CDR1 is SGHTA, CDR2 FQGTGA. The CDR3 is 15 residues long. V was clipped by 0 bases and J by 10 bases; unmatched bases: 6. CDR3 bases: TGTGCCAGCAGCTTAACCACAGGGGTGGGGTCACCCCTCCACTTT. Amino acids: CASSLTTGVGSPLHF.

CDR3 sequence: CASSVTGTSEAFF. CDR3 in DNA: TGTGCCAGCAGCGTAACCGGGACAAGTGAAGCTTTCTTT. This chain joins TRBV7-9 and TRBJ1-1; weak D call: TRBD1 (6 bases). The CDR3 totals 13 residues. Germline V gives CDR1 SEHNR, CDR2 FQNEAQ (reference sequence). Deletions cut 5 bases from V and 7 bases from J, with 14 bases between.

V usage is TRBV4-3 and J usage is TRBJ2-1; the D gene is possibly TRBD2 (7 bases). V lost 0 bases, J lost 2 bases, and 14 bases lay in between. There are 17 residues in the CDR3. The germline V gene encodes CDR1 LGHNA and CDR2 YSLEER. The CDR3 region is CASSQDGGLAAYNEQFF. CDR3 DNA sequence: TGCGCCAGCAGCCAAGATGGGGGCCTAGCGGCCTACAATGAGCAGTTCTTC.

This chain links TRBV7-9 with TRBJ1-1, with a possible D match to TRBD1 (6 bases). This CDR3 has 13 residues. The V and J ends lost 4 bases and 0 bases respectively, with 6 bases between them. Germline V gives CDR1 SEHNR, CDR2 FQNEAQ (reference sequence). The CDR3 loop reads CASSSGVNTEAFF. The CDR3 DNA reads TGTGCCAGCAGCTCAGGGGTGAACACTGAAGCTTTCTTT.

This clone occurred once. The CDR3 sequence is CASSVGGTTNEKLFF. CDR3 DNA: TGTGCCAGCAGCGTAGGAGGGACAACTAATGAAAAACTGTTTTTT. The chain has TRBV9 and TRBJ1-4; no reliable D call. The V and J ends lost 0 bases and 0 bases respectively, with 6 bases between them. The CDR3 totals 15 residues. Looked up from germline, CDR1 is SGDLS and CDR2 is YYNGEE.

This sequence joins TRBV29-1 and TRBJ2-1; perhaps TRBD2 as D (5 bases). This CDR3 is 13 amino acids long. Germline CDR1 and CDR2: SQVTM and ANQGSEA. Trimming cost V 6 bases and J 4 bases, with 13 bases left between them. CDR3 sequence: CSVDRGTYNEQFF. The DNA for the CDR3 is TGCAGCGTCGATCGGGGTACTTACAATGAGCAGTTCTTC.

This clone was recorded once. The rearrangement uses TRBV5-1 and TRBJ1-3, with TRBD1 matching over 7 bases. J was trimmed by 0 bases and V by 5 bases; bases with no gene match: 5. Germline lookup yields CDR1 SGHRS and CDR2 YFSETQ. This CDR3 has 15 amino acids. CDR3 region: CASRPGTASGNTIYF. CDR3 bases: TGCGCCAGCAGACCCGGGACAGCCTCTGGAAACACCATATATTTT.

This clone was observed a few times. This chain links TRBV4-1 with TRBJ1-2, with a possible D match to TRBD1 (6 bases). The CDR3 runs to 13 residues. Germline V gives CDR1 MGHRA, CDR2 YSYEKL. The V and J ends lost 4 bases and 5 bases respectively, with 11 bases between them. The CDR3, as DNA: TGCGCCAGCAGCCGGGACACTTCGTATGGCTACACCTTC. The encoded protein is CASSRDTSYGYTF.

The chain carries TRBV6-5 and TRBJ1-1; D ambiguous. V lost 0 bases and J lost 1, with 3 bases in between. Germline V gives CDR1 MNHEY, CDR2 SVGAGI. The length of the CDR3 is 13 residues. CDR3: CASSYSQNTEAFF. CDR3 nucleotides: TGTGCCAGCAGTTACTCTCAGAACACTGAAGCTTTCTTT.

The gene calls are TRBV6-5 and TRBJ2-3, with a possible D match to TRBD2 (6 bases). CDR3 length: 15 residues. V lost 0 bases and J 7 bases, leaving 14 bases between the germline ends. CDR1 is MNHEY, CDR2 SVGAGI, per germline. Here the CDR3 DNA reads TGTGCCAGCAGTTACTCGAATAGGGACTTCAATACGCAGTATTTT. Translation gives CASSYSNRDFNTQYF.

The chain employs TRBV6-1 and TRBJ2-2; TRBD2 agrees at 8 bases. CDR1 MNHNS and CDR2 SASEGT come from the germline V gene. V dropped 7 bases and J dropped 0; count of bases not matched to a gene: 4. This CDR3 has 15 amino acids. The CDR3 reads CASNQGLANTGELFF. In DNA form, the CDR3 reads TGTGCCAGCAATCAGGGACTAGCGAACACCGGGGAGCTGTTTTTT.

The V and J genes are TRBV18 and TRBJ2-5; D possibly corresponds to TRBD2 (6 bases). CDR1 and CDR2 from the germline V gene are KGHSH and LQKENI. V was pared by 1 base and J by 5 bases, with 11 bases between. The CDR3 spans 14 residues. The CDR3 spells CASSPHAGKETQYF. CDR3 DNA: TGTGCCAGCTCACCACATGCGGGGAAGGAGACCCAGTACTTC.